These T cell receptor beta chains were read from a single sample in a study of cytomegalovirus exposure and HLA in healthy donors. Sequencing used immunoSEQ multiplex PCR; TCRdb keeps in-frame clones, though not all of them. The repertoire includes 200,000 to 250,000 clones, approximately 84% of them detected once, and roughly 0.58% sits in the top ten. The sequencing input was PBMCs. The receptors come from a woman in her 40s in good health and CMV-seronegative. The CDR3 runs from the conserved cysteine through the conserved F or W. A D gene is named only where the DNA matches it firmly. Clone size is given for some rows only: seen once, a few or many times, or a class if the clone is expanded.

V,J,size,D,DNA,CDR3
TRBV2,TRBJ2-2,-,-,TGTGCCAGCAGTGAATCCCTAGCGACACCGAACACCGGGGAGCTGTTTTTT,CASSESLATPNTGELFF
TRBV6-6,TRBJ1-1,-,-,TGTGCCAGCAATCACATAGGGGACACTGAAGCTTTCTTT,CASNHIGDTEAFF
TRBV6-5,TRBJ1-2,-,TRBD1,TGTGCCAGGTCGACAGGGGCTAACTATGGCTACACCTTC,CARSTGANYGYTF
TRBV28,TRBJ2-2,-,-,TGTGCCAGCAGTTTCAGGTTTGGCAGATACACCGGGGAGCTGTTTTTT,CASSFRFGRYTGELFF
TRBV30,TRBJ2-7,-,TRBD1,TGTGCCTGGAGGAAATGGGGCCAGGGGGCCCACGAGCAGTACTTC,CAWRKWGQGAHEQYF
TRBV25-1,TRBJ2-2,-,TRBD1,TGTGCCAGCAGTGCCGACAGGGTCGGGACCGGGGAGCTGTTTTTT,CASSADRVGTGELFF
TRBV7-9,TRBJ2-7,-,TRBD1,TGTGCCAGCAGCCCAGGGACAGACGAGCAGTACTTC,CASSPGTDEQYF
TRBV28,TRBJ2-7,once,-,TGTGCCAGCAGTTTCAGTAGGCTGAGGGCCTACGAGCAGTACTTC,CASSFSRLRAYEQYF
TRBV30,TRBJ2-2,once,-,TGTGCCTGGAGTGTACCGTGGGGGCTCGGCGGGGAGCTGTTTTTT,CAWSVPWGLGGELFF
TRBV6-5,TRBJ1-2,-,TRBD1,TGTGCCAGCAGTGATTACAGGGGCTACTACACCTTC,CASSDYRGYYTF
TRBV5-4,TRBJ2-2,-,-,TGTGCCAGCAGCTTAGCAGGAACGAACACCGGGGAGCTGTTTTTT,CASSLAGTNTGELFF
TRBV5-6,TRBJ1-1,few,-,TGTGCCAGCAGCTTGGCCCCGGGGAACACTGAAGCTTTCTTT,CASSLAPGNTEAFF
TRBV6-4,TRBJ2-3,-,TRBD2,TGTGCCAGCAGTCCTCTAGCGGGGGCGGGTGGCACAGATACGCAGTATTTT,CASSPLAGAGGTDTQYF
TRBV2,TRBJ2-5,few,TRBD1,TGTGCCAGCAGTGGGACAGGGGGATCATCAGAGACCCAGTACTTC,CASSGTGGSSETQYF
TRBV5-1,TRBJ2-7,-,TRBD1,TGCGCCAGCAGCTCGACAGGGACCAACTACGAGCAGTACTTC,CASSSTGTNYEQYF
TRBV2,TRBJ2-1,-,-,TGTGCCAGCAGTGCGGGGGAGATTACCAATGAGCAGTTCTTC,CASSAGEITNEQFF
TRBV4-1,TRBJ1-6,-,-,TGCGCCAGCAGCCCCGGGGGTCAGAGCTCCTATAATTCACCCCTCCACTTT,CASSPGGQSSYNSPLHF
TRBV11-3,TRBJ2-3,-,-,TGTGCCAGCAGCTTAGTCGGGGAAGATACGCAGTATTTT,CASSLVGEDTQYF
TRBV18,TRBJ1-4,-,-,TGTGCCAGCTCACCTTCCGCGGGGGAAAAACTGTTTTTT,CASSPSAGEKLFF
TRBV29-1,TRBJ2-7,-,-,TGCAGCGTCGCCTATGAGGGCTACGAGCAGTACTTC,CSVAYEGYEQYF
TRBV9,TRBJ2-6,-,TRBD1,TGTGCCAGCAGCGGGGACAGGGTCGGAACTGGGGCCAACGTCCTGACTTTC,CASSGDRVGTGANVLTF
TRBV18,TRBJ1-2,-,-,TGTGCCAGCTCACCTCGACAGGATTCTAACTATGGCTACACCTTC,CASSPRQDSNYGYTF
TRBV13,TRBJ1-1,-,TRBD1,TGTGCCAGCAGCTCAGCCGGACAGGGAGTCACTGAAGCTTTCTTT,CASSSAGQGVTEAFF
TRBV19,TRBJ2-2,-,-,TGTGCCACCCCGACGACAGGGAACACCGGGGAGCTGTTTTTT,CATPTTGNTGELFF
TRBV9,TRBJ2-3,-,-,TGTGCCAGCAGCTCCCCCGGTGGACTTTATACGCAGTATTTT,CASSSPGGLYTQYF
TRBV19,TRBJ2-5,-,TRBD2,TGTGCCAGTAGTATAGCCTTTCTCGGACTAGCGGAAGAGACCCAGTACTTC,CASSIAFLGLAEETQYF
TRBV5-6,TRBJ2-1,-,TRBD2,TGTGCCAGCAGCTTGGAGCGGGGGGCCAGATACAATGAGCAGTTCTTC,CASSLERGARYNEQFF
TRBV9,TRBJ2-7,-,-,TGTGCCAGCAGCCCTGGGCCCGTGATAGTCTACGAGCAGTACTTC,CASSPGPVIVYEQYF
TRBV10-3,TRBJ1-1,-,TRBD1,TGTGCCATCAGTGGGACAGGGCGGAACACTGAAGCTTTCTTT,CAISGTGRNTEAFF
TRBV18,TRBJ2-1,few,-,TGTGCCAGCTCGCAAAGGGGCAATGAGCAGTTCTTC,CASSQRGNEQFF
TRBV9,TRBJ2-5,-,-,TGTGCCAGCAGCGTTTCGGACACGGAAGAGACCCAGTACTTC,CASSVSDTEETQYF
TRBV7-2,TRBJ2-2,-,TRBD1,TGTGCCAGCAGCACATACAGGGGGCAGAGCGGGGAGCTGTTTTTT,CASSTYRGQSGELFF
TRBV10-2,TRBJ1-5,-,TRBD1,TGCGCCAGCAGTTTAAACAGGGGTTGGGATCAGCCCCAGCATTTT,CASSLNRGWDQPQHF
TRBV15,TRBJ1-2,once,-,TGTGCCACCAGCAGAGACAGATTTACTAACTATGGCTACACCTTC,CATSRDRFTNYGYTF
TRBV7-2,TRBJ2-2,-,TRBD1,TGTGCCAGCAGCTCCAACAGGGGCTCTGGGGAGCTGTTTTTT,CASSSNRGSGELFF
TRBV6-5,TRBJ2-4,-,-,TGTGCCAGCAGTTCCCTCTCCTTAGCCAAAAACATTCAGTACTTC,CASSSLSLAKNIQYF
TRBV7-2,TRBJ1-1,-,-,TGTGCCAGCAGCGGGGAGGTGATGAACACTGAAGCTTTCTTT,CASSGEVMNTEAFF
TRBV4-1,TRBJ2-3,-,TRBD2,TGCGCCAGCAGCCACCCCAGCGGGAGGAGGCCTAGCACAGATACGCAGTATTTT,CASSHPSGRRPSTDTQYF
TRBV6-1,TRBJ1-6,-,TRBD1,TGTGCCAGCAGTGAACCGGGGGACAGGGTTAATTCACCCCTCCACTTT,CASSEPGDRVNSPLHF
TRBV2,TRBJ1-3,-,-,TGTGCCAGCAGTGAAGCTCGGGGAAACACCATATATTTT,CASSEARGNTIYF
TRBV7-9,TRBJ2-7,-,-,TGTGCCAGCAGCCCCCCAGTGGAGGGGCCCTACGAGCAGTACTTC,CASSPPVEGPYEQYF
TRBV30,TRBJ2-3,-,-,TGTGCCTGGAGACTCCTTTCCACAGATACGCAGTATTTT,CAWRLLSTDTQYF